These 20 T cell receptor beta chains were sequenced from one sample in a study of Ad26.COV2.S vaccination and SARS-CoV-2 variants (dated by TCRdb to the early 2020s). What this sample's treatment or condition label stands for: some 19 received Ad26.COV2.S at low or high dose, single or two shots; several received placebo; per-sample allocation not given. Repertoires of vaccine and placebo recipients were sequenced from samples collected on day 63 after the first injection. The library relied on the immunoSEQ multiplex PCR assay. TCRdb retrieved this table from immuneACCESS and kept in-frame rearrangements only. Not all clones are present; in checked studies, unresolved V genes account for under half, and no reason is known for the remainder. The sample table contains 200,000 to 250,000 clones; only one count was recorded for 70% to 90% of them. The leading ten clones occupy about 10% of the sample.

Sequences were derived from peripheral blood, sampled in a trial of Ad26.COV2.S vaccine versus placebo. The receptors stem from a person aged 18-60 years who received the Ad26.COV2.S COVID-19 vaccine or a placebo.

In this sample, this clone turned up a few times. V usage is TRBV28 and J usage is TRBJ1-2; D perhaps matches TRBD1 (5 bases). CDR1 is MDHEN, CDR2 SYDVKM, per germline. The ends were cut back, 6 bases at V and 4 bases at J, with 18 bases in the middle. This CDR3 has 15 amino acids. Here the CDR3 reads CASSTPRGASYGYTF. In DNA form, the CDR3 reads TGTGCCAGCAGCACCCCCAGAGGGGCTTCCTATGGCTACACCTTC.

The chain links TRBV5-1 to TRBJ2-2; D is uncertain. CDR1 SGHRS and CDR2 YFSETQ come from the germline V gene. CDR3 length: 15 residues. Trimming removed 2 bases from V and 0 bases from J, with 8 bases in between. The DNA for the CDR3 is TGCGCCAGCAGCTTTGGGGTCCCGAACACCGGGGAGCTGTTTTTT. Protein product: CASSFGVPNTGELFF.

V is TRBV6-4 and J is TRBJ2-2, with 7 bases identical to TRBD1. CDR3 length equals 14 residues. J was trimmed by 0 bases and V by 6 bases; bases with no gene match: 1. Germline assignment: CDR1 MRHNA and CDR2 SNTAGT. CDR3 residues: CASRQGANTGELFF. Written as DNA, the CDR3 is TGTGCCAGCAGGCAGGGGGCGAACACCGGGGAGCTGTTTTTT.

This sequence joins TRBV5-1 and TRBJ1-4, with D unclear. Germline V CDR1 and CDR2: SGHRS, YFSETQ. V was pared by 0 bases and J by 0 bases, with 6 bases between. The CDR3 totals 15 residues. The CDR3 DNA reads TGCGCCAGCAGCTTGGGAAGGCCAACTAATGAAAAACTGTTTTTT. Residues: CASSLGRPTNEKLFF.

J is TRBJ2-3 and V is TRBV9; D is tentatively TRBD1 or TRBD2 (6 bases each). This CDR3 is built from 14 residues. CDR1 and CDR2 (germline): SGDLS, YYNGEE. Trimming took 2 bases from V and 5 from J, leaving 12 bases between them. The CDR3 sequence is CASSVGGGIDTQYF. CDR3 DNA: TGTGCCAGCAGCGTCGGAGGGGGTATAGATACGCAGTATTTT.

This sequence joins TRBV5-4 and TRBJ2-5, with D possibly matching TRBD2 (6 bases). V gave up 4 bases and J gave up 2 bases, with 9 bases separating them. The CDR3 is 13 residues long. From germline, CDR1 is SGHNT and CDR2 YYREEE (reference sequence). For the CDR3, the DNA is TGTGCCAGCAGCGGGAGCGGGCAAGAGACCCAGTACTTC. Translation: CASSGSGQETQYF.

V is TRBV6-6 and J is TRBJ2-1; TRBD2 matches 9 bases. Germline V lookup: CDR1 MNHNY, CDR2 SVGAGI (reference sequence). The CDR3 length is 15 residues. With 6 bases clipped from V and 8 bases from J, the junction kept 11 bases outside the gene matches. CDR3 protein: CASSAPLAGKDEQFF. The CDR3 DNA sequence: TGTGCCAGCAGCGCACCGCTAGCGGGAAAGGATGAGCAGTTCTTC.

Worth noting for this clone: One end of the junction is discordant with germline, which a read error may explain. The chain uses TRBV20-1 and TRBJ2-7, with 10 nucleotides matching TRBD1. The V gene's germline CDR1 is DFQATT and CDR2 SNEGSKA (reference sequence). CDR3 length: 11 amino acids. CDR3 protein: CSAPLGTGEHF. The DNA for the CDR3 is TGCAGTGCTCCCTTAGGGACAGGGGAGCACTTC.

The V and J genes are TRBV27 and TRBJ1-2, with TRBD1 matching over 11 bases. CDR1 and CDR2 (germline): MNHEY, SMNVEV (reference sequence). The CDR3 extends over 16 amino acids. V lost 0 bases, J lost 7 bases, and 7 bases stayed unmatched. For the CDR3, the DNA is TGTGCCAGCAGTTTATCTTTCGGACAGGGGGCTGTTGGCTACACCTTC. The encoded protein is CASSLSFGQGAVGYTF.

J is TRBJ2-7 and V is TRBV27; no clear D gene. This CDR3 is 14 amino acids long. Germline CDR1 and CDR2: MNHEY and SMNVEV (reference sequence). V was pared by 0 bases and J by 2 bases, with 8 bases between. The CDR3 nucleotides read TGTGCCAGCAGTTTATCACGAAGCACCTACGAGCAGTACTTC. This codes for CASSLSRSTYEQYF.

The genes are TRBV5-8 and TRBJ2-1; possible D gene TRBD2, 5 bases. The length of the CDR3 is 13 residues. V was trimmed by 1 base and J by 8 bases, leaving 10 bases between them. Per germline, CDR1 SGHTS and CDR2 YDEGEE. The CDR3 coding sequence is TGTGCCAGCAGCTTGCGAGGGTACGATGAGCAGTTCTTC. This sequence encodes CASSLRGYDEQFF.

This clone occurred once. The V gene is TRBV30, the J gene TRBJ2-1, with 8 nucleotides matching TRBD2. The length of the CDR3 is 13 residues. The trim removed 5 bases at V and 8 bases at J, leaving 8 bases unmatched. CDR1 and CDR2 from the germline V gene are GTSNPN and SVGIG (reference sequence). Written as DNA, the CDR3 is TGTGCCTGGGGGACTAGTAGGGTAGATGAGCAGTTCTTC. Protein product: CAWGTSRVDEQFF.

This chain uses TRBV6-2 or TRBV6-3 with TRBJ2-2; possible D gene TRBD2, 6 bases. With 2 bases removed from V and 0 bases from J, the gap between germline ends came to 10 bases. The CDR3 has 16 amino acids. Germline values: CDR1 MNHEY, CDR2 SVGEGT. The CDR3 coding sequence is TGTGCCAGCAGTTACGGAGGGGAGCCGAACACCGGGGAGCTGTTTTTT. It specifies CASSYGGEPNTGELFF.

Here the CDR3 reads CASTASYNEQFF. The CDR3 coding sequence is TGTGCCAGCACGGCCTCCTACAATGAGCAGTTCTTC. The chain employs TRBV25-1 and TRBJ2-1; no reliable D call. The CDR3 is 12 residues long. The germline gives CDR1 MGHDK, CDR2 SYGVNS. Trimming took 7 bases from V and 0 from J, leaving 4 bases between them.

The rearrangement uses TRBV11-2 and TRBJ2-5; possible D gene TRBD1, 6 bases. This CDR3 contains 16 residues. From germline, CDR1 is SGHAT and CDR2 FQNNGV. V gave up 5 bases and J gave up 5 bases, with 21 bases separating them. The CDR3 DNA reads TGTGCCAGCAGCGCACTGGGCACTCCAAGGGGGGAGACCCAGTACTTC. It is translated as CASSALGTPRGETQYF.

The rearrangement joins TRBV7-2 to TRBJ2-2; D call uncertain. Trimming pared 5 bases from V and 5 bases from J, leaving 12 bases between. There are 14 residues in the CDR3. The germline gives CDR1 SGHTA, CDR2 FQGNSA. The CDR3 DNA sequence: TGTGCCAGCAGCACCCGTGGGGTAACCGGGGAGCTGTTTTTT. Encoded protein: CASSTRGVTGELFF.

The chain employs TRBV24-1 and TRBJ1-2, with D possibly matching TRBD1 (5 bases). The CDR3 extends over 14 amino acids. Germline assignment: CDR1 KGHDR and CDR2 SFDVKD. V was shortened by 4 bases and J by 4 bases, with 12 bases between the two germline ends. The CDR3 sequence: CATSEPGRSYGYTF. As DNA, the CDR3 is TGTGCCACCAGTGAGCCGGGACGAAGCTATGGCTACACCTTC.

The chain is built from TRBV19 and TRBJ1-2; D gene uncertain. The CDR3 extends over 14 amino acids. In germline, CDR1 is LNHDA, CDR2 SQIVND (reference sequence). The V end lost 4 bases, the J end lost 7 bases, and 16 bases lay between the germline ends. The CDR3 nucleotides are TGTGCCAGTAGTAATCGGGCCCGTGAACGTGGCTACACCTTC. Translated: CASSNRARERGYTF.

This clone was found a few times. The J gene is TRBJ2-1, the V gene TRBV3-1 (or the pseudogene TRBV3-2), with 9 nucleotides matching TRBD2. V was pared by 3 bases and J by 7 bases, with 16 bases of the junction left unmatched. The germline V gene encodes CDR1 LGHDT and CDR2 YNNKEL (reference sequence). The CDR3 has 18 amino acids. In DNA form, the CDR3 reads TGTGCCAGCAGCCACTACCAGGGGCTAGCGGGGCCCCGGAATGAGCAGTTCTTC. Translated, it gives CASSHYQGLAGPRNEQFF.

This CDR3 reads CASGSDLRDKRHTDTQYF. For the CDR3, the DNA is TGTGCTAGTGGTTCCGACCTCCGGGACAAGAGACACACAGATACGCAGTATTTT. The rearrangement uses TRBV12-5 and TRBJ2-3, with D perhaps TRBD1 (6 bases). Trimming took off 4 bases at V and 2 bases at J, with 22 bases between the two ends. The CDR3 contains 18 residues. The germline gives CDR1 LGHNT, CDR2 FRNRAP.